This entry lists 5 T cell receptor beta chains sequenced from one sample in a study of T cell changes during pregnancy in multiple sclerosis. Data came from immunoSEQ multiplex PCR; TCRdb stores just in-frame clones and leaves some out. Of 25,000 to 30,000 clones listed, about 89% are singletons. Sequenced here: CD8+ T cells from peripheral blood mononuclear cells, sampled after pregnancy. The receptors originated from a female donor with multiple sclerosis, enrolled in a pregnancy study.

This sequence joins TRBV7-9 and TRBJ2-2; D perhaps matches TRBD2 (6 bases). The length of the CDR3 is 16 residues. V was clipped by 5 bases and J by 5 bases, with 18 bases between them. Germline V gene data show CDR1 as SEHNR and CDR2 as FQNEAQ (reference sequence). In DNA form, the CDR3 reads TGTGCCAGCAGCCCATCGGGGCTAGCGATTACCGGGGAGCTGTTTTTT. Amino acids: CASSPSGLAITGELFF.

The CDR3 coding sequence is TGTGCCAGCAGCTTAGTGGCCTTTGAAAAACTGTTTTTT. This gives the protein CASSLVAFEKLFF. The chain combines TRBV7-2 with TRBJ1-4; D is ambiguous. Germline V gene data show CDR1 as SGHTA and CDR2 as FQGNSA. Trimming pared 1 base from V and 7 bases from J, leaving 7 bases between. The CDR3 sequence is 13 residues long. Filled out from reference TRBV7-2 and TRBJ1-4, the complete variable domain reads GAGVSQSPSNKVTEKGKDVELRCDPISGHTALYWYRQSLGQGLEFLIYFQGNSAPDKSGLPSDRFSAERTGGSVSTLTIQRTQQEDSAVYLCASSLVAFEKLFFGSGTQLSVL.

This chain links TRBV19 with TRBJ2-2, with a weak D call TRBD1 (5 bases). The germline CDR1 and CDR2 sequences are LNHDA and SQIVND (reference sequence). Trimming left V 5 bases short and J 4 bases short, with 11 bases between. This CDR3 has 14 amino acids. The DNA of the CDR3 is TGTGCCAGTAGTTCCAGGACACCCACCGGGGAGCTGTTTTTT. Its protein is CASSSRTPTGELFF.

DNA of the CDR3: TGCGCCAGCAGCCTTGGGACTAGCGGGACCAGACACAATGAGCAGTTCTTC. This encodes CASSLGTSGTRHNEQFF. The V call is TRBV5-1, the J call TRBJ2-1; TRBD2 matches at 13 bases. The CDR3 consists of 17 residues. Germline CDR1 and CDR2: SGHRS and YFSETQ. V was pared by 4 bases and J by 5 bases, with 9 bases of the junction left unmatched. The full variable domain, in which reference TRBV5-1 and TRBJ2-1 provide the parts outside the CDR3, is KAGVTQTPRYLIKTRGQQVTLSCSPISGHRSVSWYQQTPGQGLQFLFEYFSETQRNKGNFPGRFSGRQFSNSRSEMNVSTLELGDSALYLCASSLGTSGTRHNEQFFGPGTRLTVL.

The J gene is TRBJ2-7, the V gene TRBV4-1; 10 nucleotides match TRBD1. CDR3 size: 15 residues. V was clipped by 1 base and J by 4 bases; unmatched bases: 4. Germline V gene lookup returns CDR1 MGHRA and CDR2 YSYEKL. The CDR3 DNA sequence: TGCGCCAGCAGCCAAGCTGAGGGACAGGGGTACGAGCAGTACTTC. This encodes CASSQAEGQGYEQYF.